This entry lists 12 T cell receptor beta chains sequenced from one sample in a study of blood T cell repertoires in COVID-19. TCRdb keeps only in-frame clones here, not all; method: immunoSEQ multiplex PCR. The table lists about 70,000 clones, over 70% of them singletons. Sequencing was done on a sample of peripheral blood. Receptors originate from a man between 65 and 80 years old who had recovered from COVID-19.

This clone has just one count. The chain carries TRBV7-2 and TRBJ2-6; no clear D. The CDR3 consists of 16 residues. V lost 4 bases and J 4 bases, leaving 14 bases between the germline ends. Germline V lookup: CDR1 SGHTA, CDR2 FQGNSA. The DNA of the CDR3 is TGTGCCAGCAGCTCAGAGCCAGGTCGGGGGGCCAACGTCCTGACTTTC. This gives the protein CASSSEPGRGANVLTF.

The chain recombines TRBV7-9 with TRBJ2-7; possible D gene TRBD1, 5 bases. The ends were cut back, 4 bases at V and 2 bases at J, with 15 bases in the middle. The germline CDR1 and CDR2 sequences are SEHNR and FQNEAQ (reference sequence). The CDR3 contains 15 residues. DNA of the CDR3: TGTGCCAGCAGCTCCCCGACAGTACCCCCCTACGAGCAGTACTTC. Translating it yields CASSSPTVPPYEQYF.

This chain links TRBV2 with TRBJ2-3; D is possibly TRBD2 (6 bases). CDR1 is SNHLY, CDR2 FYNNEI, per germline. Trimming removed 5 bases at V and 10 bases at J, with 22 bases between. The CDR3 has 15 amino acids. This chain's CDR3 is CASSLRRDGEVSQYF. For the CDR3, the DNA is TGTGCCAGCAGTTTGAGGAGGGACGGTGAGGTTTCGCAGTATTTT.

The chain joins TRBV6-5 to TRBJ2-3, with a weak D call TRBD1 (6 bases). CDR3 length: 13 amino acids. Trimming took off 8 bases at V and 3 bases at J, with 12 bases between the two ends. CDR1 is MNHEY, CDR2 SVGAGI, per germline. CDR3 residues: CASLQGSTDTQYF. CDR3 coding DNA: TGTGCCAGCCTACAGGGTAGTACAGATACGCAGTATTTT.

The V and J genes are TRBV5-8 and TRBJ1-5, with no clear D. Looked up from germline, CDR1 is SGHTS and CDR2 is YDEGEE. CDR3 length equals 15 residues. V was pared by 1 base and J by 3 bases, with 11 bases between. The CDR3 nucleotides read TGTGCCAGCAGCTTGAAGGAGTCGAACAATCAGCCCCAGCATTTT. It codes for CASSLKESNNQPQHF.

The gene calls are TRBV10-3 and TRBJ2-5; 8 bases are shared with TRBD1. V was pared by 6 bases and J by 1 base, with 1 base of the junction left unmatched. This CDR3 is 13 amino acids long. In germline, CDR1 is ENHRY, CDR2 SYGVKD. CDR3 in amino acids: CAISGTGQETQYF. CDR3 coding DNA: TGTGCCATCAGCGGGACAGGCCAAGAGACCCAGTACTTC.

The chain couples TRBV7-2 to TRBJ1-2; 8 bases agree with TRBD1. The CDR3 has 16 amino acids. Germline V gene lookup returns CDR1 SGHTA and CDR2 FQGNSA. J gave up 2 bases and V 4 bases, and 9 bases lay outside the gene matches. The CDR3 nucleotides are TGTGCCAGCAGCTCTCACGGACAGGGACTAAACTATGGCTACACCTTC. This codes for CASSSHGQGLNYGYTF.

This chain joins TRBV6-5 and TRBJ2-7; D perhaps matches TRBD2 (6 bases). CDR1 MNHEY and CDR2 SVGAGI come from the germline V gene. The CDR3 is 14 residues long. V lost 6 bases and J lost 1, with 13 bases in between. The CDR3 nucleotides are TGTGCCAGCAGGGGACTTCGAGGGTCCTACGAGCAGTACTTC. Amino acids: CASRGLRGSYEQYF.

V is TRBV15 and J is TRBJ2-2; unclear D gene. The V end was cut by 7 bases, the J end by 1 base, with 10 bases between. This CDR3 spans 14 amino acids. Per the germline V gene, CDR1 is LNHNV and CDR2 is YYDKDF (reference sequence). For the CDR3, the DNA is TGTGCCACCATCCCTAACAGGAACACCGGGGAGCTGTTTTTT. Protein product: CATIPNRNTGELFF.

This clone has just one count. The chain recombines TRBV7-8 with TRBJ1-5, with D possibly TRBD1 on 5 matching bases. V was shortened by 5 bases and J by 4 bases, with 15 bases between the two germline ends. The CDR3 covers 15 residues. Germline CDR1 SGHVS, CDR2 FQNEAQ. CDR3 region: CASSRDPQGNQPQHF. In DNA, the CDR3 is TGTGCCAGCAGCCGCGACCCCCAGGGTAATCAGCCCCAGCATTTT.

The V gene is TRBV28, the J gene TRBJ1-4; tentatively, D is TRBD1 (6 bases). V lost 3 bases, J lost 7 bases, and 15 bases lay in between. The CDR3 is 15 amino acids. The germline V gene has CDR1 MDHEN and CDR2 SYDVKM. The CDR3 protein is CASSFGGGLPEKLFF. CDR3 sequence (DNA): TGTGCCAGCAGTTTTGGCGGGGGGCTTCCTGAAAAACTGTTTTTT.

This chain connects TRBV29-1 to TRBJ2-7, with TRBD1 as a possible D gene (5 bases). This CDR3 contains 11 residues. Germline CDR1 SQVTM, CDR2 ANQGSEA. V was shortened by 7 bases and J by 1 base, with 8 bases between the two germline ends. CDR3: CSATVSYEQYF. In DNA form, the CDR3 reads TGCAGCGCGACAGTGTCCTACGAGCAGTACTTC.